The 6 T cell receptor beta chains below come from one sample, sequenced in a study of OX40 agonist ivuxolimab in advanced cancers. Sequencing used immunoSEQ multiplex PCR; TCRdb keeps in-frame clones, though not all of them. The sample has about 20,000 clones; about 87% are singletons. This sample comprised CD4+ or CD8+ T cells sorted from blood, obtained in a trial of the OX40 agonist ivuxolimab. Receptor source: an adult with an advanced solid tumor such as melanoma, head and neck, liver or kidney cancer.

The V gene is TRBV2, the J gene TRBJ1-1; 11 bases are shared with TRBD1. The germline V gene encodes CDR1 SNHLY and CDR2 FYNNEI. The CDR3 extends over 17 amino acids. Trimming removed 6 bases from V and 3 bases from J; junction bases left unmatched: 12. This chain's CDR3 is CASRADRGQQPDTEAFF. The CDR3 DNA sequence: TGTGCCAGCAGAGCGGACAGGGGGCAACAACCGGACACTGAAGCTTTCTTT.

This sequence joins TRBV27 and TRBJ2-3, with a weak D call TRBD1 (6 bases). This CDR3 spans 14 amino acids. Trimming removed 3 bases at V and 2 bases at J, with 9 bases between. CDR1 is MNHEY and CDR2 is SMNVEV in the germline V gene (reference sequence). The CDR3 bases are TGTGCCAGCAGTTTTGGACAGCCCACAGATACGCAGTATTTT. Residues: CASSFGQPTDTQYF.

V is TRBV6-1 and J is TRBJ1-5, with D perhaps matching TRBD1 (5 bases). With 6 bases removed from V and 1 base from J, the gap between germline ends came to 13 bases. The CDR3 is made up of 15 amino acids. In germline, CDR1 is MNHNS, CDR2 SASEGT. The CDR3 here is CASSPWGRSNQPQHF. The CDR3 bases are TGTGCCAGCAGCCCCTGGGGGAGGAGCAATCAGCCCCAGCATTTT.

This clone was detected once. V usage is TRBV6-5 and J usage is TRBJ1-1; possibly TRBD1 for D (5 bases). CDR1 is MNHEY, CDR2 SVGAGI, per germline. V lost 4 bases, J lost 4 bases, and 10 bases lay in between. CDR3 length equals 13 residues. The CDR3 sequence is CASSFGGGTEAFF. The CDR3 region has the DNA TGTGCCAGCAGTTTCGGGGGGGGCACTGAAGCTTTCTTT.

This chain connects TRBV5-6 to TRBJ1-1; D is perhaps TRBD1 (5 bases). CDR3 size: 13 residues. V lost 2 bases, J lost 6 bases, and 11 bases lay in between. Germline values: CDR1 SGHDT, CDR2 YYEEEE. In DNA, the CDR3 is TGTGCCAGCAGCTTTGAATTGACAGCTGAAGCTTTCTTT. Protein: CASSFELTAEAFF.

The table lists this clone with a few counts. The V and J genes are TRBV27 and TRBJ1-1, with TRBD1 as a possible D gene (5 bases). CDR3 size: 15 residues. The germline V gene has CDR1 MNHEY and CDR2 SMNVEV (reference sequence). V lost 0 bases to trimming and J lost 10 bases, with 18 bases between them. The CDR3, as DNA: TGTGCCAGCAGTTTATCGAATGAGGGACCCGAGGGAGCTTTCTTT. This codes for CASSLSNEGPEGAFF.